The 27 T cell receptor beta chains listed next were all sequenced from one sample in a study of Graves' ophthalmopathy and Graves' hyperthyroidism. Scientists amplified the TCR beta CDR3 regions from RNA transcripts. An opening RT-PCR round employed HTBI primers and preceded a second-round multiplex PCR. A single record per CDR3 protein comes from TCRdb applying MiXCR to the multiplex PCR reads. The table lists a few hundred thousand distinct CDR3 sequences, 35% to 40% of them singletons. Sequenced input: peripheral blood or thyroid tissue (not recorded which). The receptors derive from an adult man with Graves' hyperthyroidism.

This clonotype was seen at least ten times. The CDR3 nucleotides read TGTGCCAGCTCGGGGATTGGTGGCTCTGGGGCCAACGTCCTGACTTTC. Translation gives CASSGIGGSGANVLTF. The genes are TRBV6-5 and TRBJ2-6, with D maybe TRBD2 (5 bases). V was shortened by 8 bases and J by 0 bases, with 14 bases between the two germline ends. Germline CDR1 reads MNHEY; CDR2 reads SVGAGI. The CDR3 extends over 16 amino acids.

The V call is TRBV24-1, the J call TRBJ2-3; TRBD2 aligns across 13 bases. The CDR3 sequence is 19 residues long. Germline loops: CDR1 KGHDR, CDR2 SFDVKD. V trimming: 5 bases; J trimming: 0 bases; junction bases outside the gene matches: 10. The CDR3 DNA reads as TGTGCCACCAGTGCTAGAACTAGCGGGAGGGTTTATAGCACAGATACGCAGTATTTT. It specifies CATSARTSGRVYSTDTQYF.

At least ten counts were recorded for this clonotype. The chain uses TRBV7-6 and TRBJ1-5, with D unclear. This CDR3 has 14 residues. Germline V gives CDR1 SGHVS, CDR2 FNYEAQ. V lost 11 bases and J lost 6, with 20 bases in between. CDR3 protein: CASTVEAEGQPQHF. DNA of the CDR3: TGTGCCTCCACTGTAGAGGCGGAGGGTCAGCCCCAGCATTTT.

The chain combines TRBV6-4 with TRBJ2-2; 9 bases are shared with TRBD2. V was pared by 5 bases and J by 7 bases, with 14 bases of the junction left unmatched. Germline V lookup: CDR1 MRHNA, CDR2 SNTAGT. The CDR3 totals 17 residues. CDR3 amino acids: CASSLSVAGVIGGELFF. The CDR3 nucleotides read TGTGCCAGCAGTTTATCGGTAGCGGGAGTAATCGGCGGGGAGCTGTTTTTT.

This rearrangement joins TRBV29-1 to TRBJ2-7, with TRBD1 matching 8 bases. The germline V gene has CDR1 SQVTM and CDR2 ANQGSEA. The CDR3 is 17 residues long. The ends lost 0 bases at V and 1 base at J; junction bases unmatched: 11. The CDR3: CSVEDLGQGAGSYEQYF. DNA of the CDR3: TGCAGCGTTGAAGATCTGGGGCAGGGGGCGGGGTCCTACGAGCAGTACTTC.

This clonotype has ten or more counts. This chain connects TRBV10-3 to TRBJ2-7; TRBD1 matches 8 bases. The V gene end was trimmed by 2 bases and the J gene end by 5 bases; junction bases not matched to a gene: 8. There are 15 residues in the CDR3. Germline V gene sequence: CDR1 ENHRY, CDR2 SYGVKD. CDR3 bases: TGTGCCATCAGTGAGGTCCCAGGGGGCGAGGACGAGCAGTACTTC. This translates into CAISEVPGGEDEQYF.

The V and J genes are TRBV20-1 and TRBJ2-7; the D gene is possibly TRBD2 (5 bases). This CDR3 has 14 amino acids. Germline V gives CDR1 DFQATT, CDR2 SNEGSKA (reference sequence). Trimming took 2 bases from V and 1 from J, leaving 12 bases between them. Written as DNA, the CDR3 is TGCAGTGCTAGAACAAACTGGAGGTCCTACGAGCAGTACTTC. Its translation is CSARTNWRSYEQYF.

This clonotype was detected ten times or more. The gene calls are TRBV19 and TRBJ1-2, with 10 nucleotides matching TRBD1. Trimming at V came to 6 bases and at J to 2 bases, leaving 3 bases not matched to a gene. Germline CDR1 and CDR2: LNHDA and SQIVND (reference sequence). The CDR3 is 14 residues long. DNA for the CDR3: TGTGCCAGTAGGGGACAGGGGATAAACTATGGCTACACCTTC. Protein sequence: CASRGQGINYGYTF. Drawing the rest from reference TRBV19 and TRBJ1-2, the complete variable domain is DGGITQSPKYLFRKEGQNVTLSCEQNLNHDAMYWYRQDPGQGLRLIYYSQIVNDFQKGDIAEGYSVSREKKESFPLTVTSAQKNPTAFYLCASRGQGINYGYTFGSGTRLTVV.

This clonotype was counted once. A clone one base away is much larger, so this may be a read error. The gene calls are TRBV7-8 and TRBJ2-7; 7 bases align to TRBD2. The CDR3 runs to 12 residues. Per germline, CDR1 SGHVS and CDR2 FQNEAQ. CDR3 sequence (DNA): TGTGCCAGCAGCTTAGGCGGGAGCGAGCGGTACTTC. This sequence encodes CASSLGGSERYF.

The V and J genes are TRBV7-3 and TRBJ2-7; D tentatively reads TRBD1 or TRBD2 (6 bases each). From germline, CDR1 is SGHTA and CDR2 FQGTGA. With 5 bases removed from V and 11 bases from J, the gap between germline ends came to 16 bases. The CDR3 is 12 residues long. For the CDR3, the DNA is TGTGCCAGCAGCACAGGGCCGTGGGAGGAGTACTTC. This codes for CASSTGPWEEYF.

The chain couples TRBV2 to TRBJ2-2, with a tentative D call TRBD1 (6 bases). CDR3 length: 15 amino acids. V was cut by 3 bases and J by 3 bases, with 11 bases left in between. Germline V gives CDR1 SNHLY, CDR2 FYNNEI. CDR3 sequence: CASSDPGQHTGELFF. The CDR3 DNA sequence: TGTGCCAGCAGTGATCCAGGACAGCACACCGGGGAGCTGTTTTTT.

This clonotype turned up a few times. This chain joins TRBV4-1 and TRBJ1-3; D ambiguous. The CDR3 totals 17 residues. Germline V gene lookup returns CDR1 MGHRA and CDR2 YSYEKL. Trimming removed 1 base at V and 0 bases at J, with 13 bases between. CDR3 sequence (DNA): TGCGCCAGCAGCCAAGGCCGGGAGCGGTTCTCTGGAAACACCATATATTTT. Residues: CASSQGRERFSGNTIYF.

The chain joins TRBV29-1 to TRBJ1-2; D gene unclear. The ends were cut back, 7 bases at V and 0 bases at J, with 12 bases in the middle. The CDR3 contains 13 residues. Germline V gives CDR1 SQVTM, CDR2 ANQGSEA. The CDR3 protein is CSAPTTPNYGYTF. CDR3 sequence (DNA): TGCAGCGCTCCGACAACCCCTAACTATGGCTACACCTTC. The full variable domain, its missing parts supplied by reference TRBV29-1 and TRBJ1-2, is SAVISQKPSRDICQRGTSLTIQCQVDSQVTMMFWYRQQPGQSLTLIATANQGSEATYESGFVIDKFPISRPNLTFSTLTVSNMSPEDSSIYLCSAPTTPNYGYTFGSGTRLTVV.

J is TRBJ2-5 and V is TRBV2; D gene ambiguous. Trimming stripped 4 bases from V and 11 bases from J, with 5 bases between. The CDR3 loop spans 9 amino acids. Germline V gene data show CDR1 as SNHLY and CDR2 as FYNNEI. Here the CDR3 reads CASSVRQYF. In DNA, the CDR3 is TGTGCCAGCAGTGTGAGGCAGTACTTC.

The chain joins TRBV7-2 to TRBJ2-2; D may be TRBD1 (5 bases). Germline V CDR1 and CDR2: SGHTA, FQGNSA. Trimming removed 3 bases from V and 10 bases from J, with 9 bases in between. This CDR3 is built from 12 residues. CDR3 protein: CASSFWGVELFF. For the CDR3, the DNA is TGTGCCAGCAGCTTTTGGGGCGTGGAGCTGTTTTTT.

The V gene is TRBV12-3 or TRBV12-4, the J gene TRBJ1-1; 7 bases map to TRBD1. This CDR3 spans 10 amino acids. The V and J ends lost 8 bases and 10 bases, in that order; junction bases with no gene match: 4. The CDR3 coding sequence is TGTGCCAGCGGGAGGGACAGAGCTTTCTTT. Protein: CASGRDRAFF.

This chain uses TRBV19 with TRBJ1-1; tentative D call: TRBD1 (6 bases). The V end lost 6 bases, the J end lost 3 bases, and 14 bases lay between the germline ends. The CDR3 spans 14 residues. Germline CDR1 reads LNHDA; CDR2 reads SQIVND (reference sequence). The CDR3 loop is CASSRTDFYTEAFF. DNA for the CDR3: TGTGCCAGTAGCCGGACAGATTTTTACACTGAAGCTTTCTTT.

The V call is TRBV20-1, the J call TRBJ1-1, with 7 bases fitting TRBD1. Unmatched junction bases numbered 3, after V lost 0 bases and J lost 5 bases. The germline CDR1 and CDR2 sequences are DFQATT and SNEGSKA (reference sequence). This CDR3 has 13 amino acids. The CDR3 loop reads CSARDSRGTEAFF. The CDR3 region has the DNA TGCAGTGCTAGAGATAGCAGGGGGACTGAAGCTTTCTTT.

The chain employs TRBV7-2 and TRBJ2-3, with D perhaps being TRBD1 or TRBD2 (5 bases each). The germline gives CDR1 SGHTA, CDR2 FQGNSA. The CDR3 runs to 16 residues. Deletions cut 1 base from V and 4 bases from J, with 15 bases between. The CDR3 here is CASSLGGVGSADTQYF. The CDR3 DNA is TGTGCCAGCAGCTTAGGAGGGGTGGGTAGCGCAGATACGCAGTATTTT. Full variable domain (remainder filled in from reference TRBV7-2 and TRBJ2-3): GAGVSQSPSNKVTEKGKDVELRCDPISGHTALYWYRQSLGQGLEFLIYFQGNSAPDKSGLPSDRFSAERTGGSVSTLTIQRTQQEDSAVYLCASSLGGVGSADTQYFGPGTRLTVL.

Ten or more counts support this clonotype. The chain joins TRBV20-1 to TRBJ1-1; D possibly corresponds to TRBD1 (6 bases). The CDR3 loop spans 13 amino acids. V lost 4 bases, J lost 3 bases, and 12 bases lay in between. Germline CDR1 and CDR2: DFQATT and SNEGSKA (reference sequence). CDR3 in DNA: TGCAGTGCTAAACAGGGTACCCACACTGAAGCTTTCTTT. It yields the protein CSAKQGTHTEAFF.

This clonotype has ten or more counts. The genes are TRBV10-1 and TRBJ2-5; TRBD2 matches 7 bases. Trimming at V came to 3 bases and at J to 7 bases, leaving 2 bases not matched to a gene. Germline CDR1 and CDR2: WNHNN and SYGVQD (reference sequence). This CDR3 has 12 residues. The CDR3 sequence: CASSDGEGTQYF. CDR3 DNA sequence: TGCGCCAGCAGTGATGGGGAGGGGACCCAGTACTTC.

CDR3 in amino acids: CASSLTVYPGPSYEQYF. CDR3 DNA sequence: TGTGCCAGCAGTTTAACAGTTTATCCAGGGCCGTCCTACGAGCAGTACTTC. This chain connects TRBV12-3 or TRBV12-4 to TRBJ2-7, with D perhaps matching TRBD1 (5 bases). This CDR3 is built from 17 residues. V dropped 2 bases and J dropped 1 base, with 18 bases sitting between them.

The rearrangement joins TRBV7-6 to TRBJ1-3; TRBD1 matches 9 bases. The CDR3 sequence is 17 residues long. V shed 6 bases and J 0 bases; nucleotides not matched to a gene: 9. Germline CDR1 is SGHVS and CDR2 is FNYEAQ. CDR3 sequence: CASSPGTGKNSGNTIYF. Here the CDR3 DNA reads TGTGCCAGCAGTCCTGGGACAGGGAAGAACTCTGGAAACACCATATATTTT.

This clonotype was counted ten times or more. The chain links TRBV6-5 to TRBJ1-6; D is ambiguous. Germline V CDR1 and CDR2: MNHEY, SVGAGI. There are 13 residues in the CDR3. V lost 5 bases and J lost 7, with 9 bases in between. The chain's CDR3 is CASSQIRNSPLHF. The CDR3 nucleotides are TGTGCCAGCAGTCAGATAAGGAATTCACCCCTCCACTTT.

V usage is TRBV2 and J usage is TRBJ1-2; D call uncertain. The germline CDR1 and CDR2 sequences are SNHLY and FYNNEI. The CDR3 consists of 13 residues. The V end lost 5 bases, the J end lost 4 bases, and 11 bases lay between the germline ends. CDR3 in DNA: TGTGCCAGCAGTCCCTCCGAGAGCTATGGCTACACCTTC. It yields the protein CASSPSESYGYTF.

For this clonotype: In this CDR3 the conserved last residue, phenylalanine or tryptophan, is missing, so a read error is likely. Because the CDR3's place on the DNA is in doubt, the DNA is left out and the CDR3 is given as listed by TCRdb. The chain combines TRBV7-2 with TRBJ1-5; TRBD1, the table's D call, was not compared with the DNA. The CDR3 spans 10 residues, counting both ends. CDR1 and CDR2 from the germline V gene are SGHTA and FQGNSA. The chain's CDR3 is CASSLQITGT.

The chain uses TRBV10-3 and TRBJ1-1, with 8 bases that match TRBD1. The CDR3 is made up of 10 amino acids. The trim removed 9 bases at V and 11 bases at J, leaving 5 bases unmatched. The germline V gene encodes CDR1 ENHRY and CDR2 SYGVKD. The CDR3 bases are TGTGCCATTCGACAGGGGACCGCTTTCTTT. This translates into CAIRQGTAFF.